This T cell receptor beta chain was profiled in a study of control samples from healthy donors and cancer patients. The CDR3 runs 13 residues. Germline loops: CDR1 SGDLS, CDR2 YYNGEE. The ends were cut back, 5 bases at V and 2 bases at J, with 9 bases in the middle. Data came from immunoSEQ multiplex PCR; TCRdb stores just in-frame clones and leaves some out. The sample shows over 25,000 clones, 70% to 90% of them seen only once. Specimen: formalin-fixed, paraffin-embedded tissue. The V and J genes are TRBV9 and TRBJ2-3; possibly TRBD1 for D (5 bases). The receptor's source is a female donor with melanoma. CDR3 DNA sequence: TGTGCCAGCAGAAGACAGCTCACAGATACGCAGTATTTT. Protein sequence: CASRRQLTDTQYF.